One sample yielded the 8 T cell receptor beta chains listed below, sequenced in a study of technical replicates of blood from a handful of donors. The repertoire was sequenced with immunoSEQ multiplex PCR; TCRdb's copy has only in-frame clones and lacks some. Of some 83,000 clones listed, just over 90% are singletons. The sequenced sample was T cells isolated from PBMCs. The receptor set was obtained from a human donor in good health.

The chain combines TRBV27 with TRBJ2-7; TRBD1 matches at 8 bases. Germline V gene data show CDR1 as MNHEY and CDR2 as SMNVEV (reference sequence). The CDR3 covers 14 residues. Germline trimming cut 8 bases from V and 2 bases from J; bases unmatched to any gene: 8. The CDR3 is CASHGQGSPYEQYF. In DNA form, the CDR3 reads TGTGCCAGCCACGGACAGGGTAGTCCCTACGAGCAGTACTTC.

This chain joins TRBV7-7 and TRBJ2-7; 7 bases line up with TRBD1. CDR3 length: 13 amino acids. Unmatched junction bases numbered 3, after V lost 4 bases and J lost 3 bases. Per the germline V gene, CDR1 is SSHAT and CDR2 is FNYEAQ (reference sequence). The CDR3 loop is CASSSNRGYEQYF. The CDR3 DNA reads TGTGCCAGCAGCTCGAACAGGGGCTACGAGCAGTACTTC.

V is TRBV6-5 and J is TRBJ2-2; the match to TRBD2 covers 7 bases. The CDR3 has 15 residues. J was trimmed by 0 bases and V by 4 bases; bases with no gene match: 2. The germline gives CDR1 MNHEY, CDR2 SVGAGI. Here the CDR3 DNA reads TGTGCCAGCAGTTTCGGACTAGCGAACACCGGGGAGCTGTTTTTT. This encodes CASSFGLANTGELFF.

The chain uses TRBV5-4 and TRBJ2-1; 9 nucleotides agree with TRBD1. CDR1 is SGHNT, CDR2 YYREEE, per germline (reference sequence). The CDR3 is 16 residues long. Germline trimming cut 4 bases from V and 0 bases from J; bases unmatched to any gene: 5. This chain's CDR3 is CASSAPTGGSYNEQFF. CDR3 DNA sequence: TGTGCCAGCAGCGCGCCGACAGGGGGCTCCTACAATGAGCAGTTCTTC.

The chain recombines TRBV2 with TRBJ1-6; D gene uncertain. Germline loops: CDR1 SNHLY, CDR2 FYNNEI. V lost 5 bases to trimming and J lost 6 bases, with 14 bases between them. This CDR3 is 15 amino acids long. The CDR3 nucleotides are TGTGCCAGCAGTCCCATGACGGGATCTAATTCACCCCTCCACTTT. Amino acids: CASSPMTGSNSPLHF.

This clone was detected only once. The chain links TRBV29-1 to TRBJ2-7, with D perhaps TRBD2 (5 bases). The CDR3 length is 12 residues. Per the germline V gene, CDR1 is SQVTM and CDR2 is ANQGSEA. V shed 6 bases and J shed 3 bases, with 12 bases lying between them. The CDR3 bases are TGCAGCGTCTGGACTGTGAACTACGAGCAGTACTTC. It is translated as CSVWTVNYEQYF.

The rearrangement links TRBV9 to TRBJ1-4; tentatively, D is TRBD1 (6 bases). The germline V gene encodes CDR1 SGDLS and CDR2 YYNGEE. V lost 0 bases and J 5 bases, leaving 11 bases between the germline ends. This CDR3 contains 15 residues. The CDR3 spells CASSVGGGPNEKLFF. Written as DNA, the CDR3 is TGTGCCAGCAGCGTAGGTGGGGGCCCAAATGAAAAACTGTTTTTT. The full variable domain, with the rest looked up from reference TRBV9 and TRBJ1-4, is DSGVTQTPKHLITATGQRVTLRCSPRSGDLSVYWYQQSLDQGLQFLIQYYNGEERAKGNILERFSAQQFPDLHSELNLSSLELGDSALYFCASSVGGGPNEKLFFGSGTQLSVL.

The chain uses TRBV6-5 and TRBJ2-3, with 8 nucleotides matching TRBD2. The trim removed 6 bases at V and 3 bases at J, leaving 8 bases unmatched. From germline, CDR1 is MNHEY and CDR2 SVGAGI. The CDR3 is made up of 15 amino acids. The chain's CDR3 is CASSITSGGTDTQYF. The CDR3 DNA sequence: TGTGCCAGCAGCATAACTAGCGGTGGAACAGATACGCAGTATTTT.